This T cell receptor (beta chain) was found in a study of monozygotic twins with inflammatory bowel disease. Study observations and caveats: T cell subtypes that differed could not be told apart.

CDR1 and CDR2 from the germline V gene are SGHDT and YYEEEE. CDR3 size: 15 residues. Via template switching, UMIs carrying a 6-nucleotide sample barcode were introduced. TCRdb reprocessed the 5' RACE reads, keeping one entry per CDR3 protein, no DNA. The listing contains more than 120,000 distinct CDR3 sequences. RNA in its total form was extracted from whole blood, and T cells were not sorted. Remarks on this clonotype: Its target is unknown.

The chain joins TRBV5-6 to TRBJ1-2; TCRdb's D gene call, TRBD1, goes unchecked for lack of DNA. This TCR was recovered from a human donor with ulcerative colitis or Crohn's disease, or a healthy co-twin of an affected twin (not recorded which). The sample was blood. The CDR3 is CASSLGDSGLRGYTF.